One and the same sample provided the 26 T cell receptor beta chains below, sequenced in a study of CD8+ T cells in alopecia areata. Extracted RNA was reverse transcribed, and the resulting cDNA served as sequencing template. Method: immunoSEQ multiplex PCR; TCRdb's copy keeps in-frame clones and lacks some. Listed for the sample are around 100,000 clones, none seen a single time. Source material: lesional skin. Receptors were obtained from a C3H/HeJ mouse with alopecia areata. The mice in this strain carry MHC haplotype H2-k.

Details on this clone: These gene names are mouse names. The read terminates 4 residues before the CDR3 end, so the remaining end is supplied by the germline J gene. The chain carries TRBV13-3 and TRBJ2-5, with D tentatively TRBD1 (6 bases). Trimming stripped 5 bases from V and 3 bases from J, with 10 bases between. The germline CDR1 and CDR2 sequences are NNHDY and SYVADS. This CDR3 comprises 13 residues. The CDR3 loop reads CASRRTEQDTQYF. Incomplete CDR3 DNA: TGTGCCAGCAGAAGGACAGAACAAGAC.

As regards this clone: The protein here is the DNA translation, as the TCRdb protein differs from it at residue 12. These gene names are mouse names. The sequence runs out 3 residues before the end of the CDR3; the remainder is reconstructed from the germline J gene. The chain is built from TRBV13-1 and TRBJ1-6, with D possibly being TRBD1 (5 bases). TRBJ1-6 is identified as an open reading frame with a role that is uncertain. Per the germline V gene, CDR1 is NSHNY and CDR2 is SYGAGN. Trimming stripped 0 bases from V and 7 bases from J, with 11 bases between. The CDR3 extends over 15 amino acids. Partial CDR3 DNA: TGTGCCAGCAGTGATGCAGAGGGGAGCAATTCGCCC. It translates to CASSDAEGSNSP. From start to end, the CDR3 is CASSDAEGSNSPLYF.

This clone has at least ten counts. Each gene name is a mouse one. The read ends 4 residues before the CDR3 terminus; that terminus is restored from the germline J gene. V usage is TRBV13-3 and J usage is TRBJ2-1; TRBD1 matches 9 bases. Germline values: CDR1 NNHDY, CDR2 SYVADS. This CDR3 is 14 amino acids long. CDR3 DNA (partial): TGTGCCAGCAGTGATGGGACAGGGGCGGCT. This codes for CASSDGTGAA. The full CDR3 reads CASSDGTGAAEQFF.

In the case of this clone: The gene symbols are mouse symbols. CDR3 in amino acids: CASSDASGKDTQYF. The sequenced CDR3 bases are TGTGCCAGCAGTGATGCGTCAGGGAAAGAC. The chain combines TRBV13-1 with TRBJ2-5, with D possibly matching TRBD1 (5 bases). The sequence runs out 4 residues before the end of the CDR3; the remainder is reconstructed from the germline J gene. The CDR3 has 14 residues. Looked up from germline, CDR1 is NSHNY and CDR2 is SYGAGN.

Remarks on this clone: These gene names are mouse names. The CDR3 goes on 4 residues after the read ends, and that part is filled in from the germline J gene. This chain connects TRBV13-3 to TRBJ2-2; possible D gene TRBD1, 6 bases. Looked up from germline, CDR1 is NNHDY and CDR2 is SYVADS. The CDR3 spans 13 residues. The ends were cut back, 7 bases at V and 2 bases at J, with 9 bases in the middle. CDR3 DNA (partial): TGTGCCAGCGAACAGGGCAACACCGGG. Translation: CASEQGNTG. The entire CDR3 is CASEQGNTGQLYF.

This clone was counted ten times or more. Gene names and germline match the mouse. The read stops 4 residues short of the end of the CDR3; the missing end is completed from the germline J gene. The chain carries TRBV13-3 and TRBJ2-4, with TRBD1 as a possible D gene (6 bases). The germline V and J ends were trimmed by 3 bases and 0 bases, with 8 bases remaining between them. CDR1 and CDR2 from the germline V gene are NNHDY and SYVADS. The CDR3 covers 14 residues. The covered CDR3 bases are TGTGCCAGCAGTGGGGGACAAAGTCAAAAC. Its protein is CASSGGQSQN. In full, the CDR3 is CASSGGQSQNTLYF.

With regard to this clone: TCRdb and the translated DNA give different amino acids at residue 12; the protein presented here is the one translated from the DNA. Gene labels here are mouse ones. The read stops 3 residues short of the end of the CDR3; the missing end is completed from the germline J gene. The V and J genes are TRBV13-3 and TRBJ1-6; TRBD1 agrees at 11 bases. TRBJ1-6 is reported as an ORF; its role is uncertain. The CDR3 runs 15 residues. Germline CDR1 reads NNHDY; CDR2 reads SYVADS. The junction had 4 bases not matched to a gene; V was cut back by 7 bases and J by 4 bases. The sequenced CDR3 bases are TGTGCCAGCCCCCGGGACAGGGGGTATAATTCGCCC. It translates to CASPRDRGYNSP. The entire CDR3 reads CASPRDRGYNSPLYF.

Only a few counts were recorded for this clone. Gene names refer to mouse genes. The read falls 4 residues short of the CDR3 end, and the missing part is taken from the germline J gene. The rearrangement links TRBV17 to TRBJ2-3; D gene unclear. CDR3 size: 14 residues. CDR1 MNHDT and CDR2 YYDKIL come from the germline V gene. Trimming removed 4 bases at V and 0 bases at J, with 8 bases between. The CDR3 sequence: CASSNGPSAETLYF. Partial CDR3 DNA: TGTGCTAGCAGTAATGGTCCTAGTGCAGAA. The whole variable domain, filled in from reference TRBV17 and TRBJ2-3, reads DTTVKQNPRYKLARVGKPVNLICSQTMNHDTMYWYQKKPNQAPKLLLFYYDKILNREADTFEKFQSSRPNNSFCSLYIGSAGLEYSAMYLCASSNGPSAETLYFGSGTRLTVL.

This clone turned up a few times. Germline and genes: mouse. The CDR3 goes on 4 residues after the read ends, and that part is filled in from the germline J gene. V and J are TRBV13-3 and TRBJ2-2, with TRBD2 identical over 7 bases. The germline CDR1 and CDR2 sequences are NNHDY and SYVADS. CDR3 size: 15 residues. J was trimmed by 0 bases and V by 5 bases; bases with no gene match: 4. Incomplete CDR3 DNA: TGTGCCAGCAGACCACTGGGGTCAAACACCGGG. Protein: CASRPLGSNTG. The complete CDR3 protein is CASRPLGSNTGQLYF.

This clone has just a few counts. The listed genes are named as in mouse. The CDR3 goes on 4 residues after the read ends, and that part is filled in from the germline J gene. The chain couples TRBV19 to TRBJ2-3, with D unclear. The CDR3 covers 15 residues. V lost 2 bases, J lost 0 bases, and 10 bases lay in between. CDR1 is FNHDT and CDR2 is SITEND in the germline V gene (reference sequence). The part of the CDR3 DNA that was read is TGTGCCAGCAGTATTCCAGAATCTAGTGCAGAA. This codes for CASSIPESSAE. The CDR3 as a whole reads CASSIPESSAETLYF.

Details on this clone: Gene names are the mouse ones. The missing CDR3 end, 4 residues past where the read stops, is filled in from the germline J gene. The rearrangement links TRBV13-1 to TRBJ1-1, with D possibly being TRBD1 (5 bases). The germline V gene encodes CDR1 NSHNY and CDR2 SYGAGN. V was clipped by 2 bases and J by 4 bases, with 9 bases between them. CDR3 size: 13 residues. The part of the CDR3 DNA that was read is TGTGCCAGCAGTGAGGGGGGTGGCACA. It encodes CASSEGGGT. The CDR3 as a whole reads CASSEGGGTEVFF.

This clone has only a few counts. Gene and germline names: mouse. The read terminates 4 residues ahead of where the CDR3 ends, so the germline J gene completes it. The V gene is TRBV17, the J gene TRBJ2-5; no firm D call. The germline gives CDR1 MNHDT, CDR2 YYDKIL. The CDR3 covers 13 residues. Trimming took 3 bases from V and 1 from J, leaving 5 bases between them. The CDR3 region is CASSSYDQDTQYF. The covered CDR3 bases are TGTGCTAGCAGTAGCTATGACCAAGAC.

There are many counts of this clone. Gene names follow the mouse nomenclature. The CDR3 extends 4 residues past the end of the read, so its final part is completed from the germline J gene. Other nucleotide sequences in the sample specify the same CDR3. This rearrangement joins TRBV13-3 to TRBJ2-7; 9 bases fit TRBD2. After removal of 1 base from V and 1 base from J, the junction contained 3 bases not matched to a gene. This CDR3 is 15 amino acids long. Germline V lookup: CDR1 NNHDY, CDR2 SYVADS. This CDR3 reads CASSDTGGLSYEQYF. The sequenced part of the CDR3 DNA is TGTGCCAGCAGTGATACTGGGGGGTTGTCCTAT.

Ten or more counts support this clone. All gene names here are mouse names. Read coverage stops 4 residues before the CDR3 terminus; the germline J gene supplies the remainder. This rearrangement joins TRBV13-3 to TRBJ2-5, with D hard to call. The CDR3 loop spans 14 amino acids. Trimming removed 0 bases at V and 1 base at J, with 6 bases between. CDR1 is NNHDY and CDR2 is SYVADS in the germline V gene. The part of the CDR3 DNA that was read is TGTGCCAGCAGTGATGCGCAGTACCAAGAC. Amino acids: CASSDAQYQD. In full, the CDR3 is CASSDAQYQDTQYF.

There are a few counts of this clone. The germline and genes are mouse ones. The read finishes 4 residues shy of the CDR3 end, and the germline J gene is used to complete it. The chain has TRBV5 and TRBJ2-5; 10 bases fit TRBD2. Germline V gene sequence: CDR1 LGHNA, CDR2 YNLKQL (reference sequence). The length of the CDR3 is 14 residues. The CDR3 here is CASSLDWGEDTQYF. The covered CDR3 bases are TGTGCCAGCAGCCTCGACTGGGGGGAAGAC.

This clone came up many times. All gene names here are mouse names. The CDR3 goes on 4 residues after the read ends, and that part is filled in from the germline J gene. The gene calls are TRBV13-3 and TRBJ2-7; D not certain. Germline V gene lookup returns CDR1 NNHDY and CDR2 SYVADS. The CDR3 is 12 residues long. The V and J ends lost 5 bases and 0 bases respectively, with 6 bases between them. Partial CDR3 DNA: TGTGCCAGCAGCCAGCCCTCCTAT. This gives the protein CASSQPSY. In full, the CDR3 reads CASSQPSYEQYF.

As to this clone: The gene symbols are mouse symbols. The read ends 4 residues early relative to the CDR3; the germline J gene fills the gap. V is TRBV13-3 and J is TRBJ2-2; maybe TRBD1 (6 bases). The CDR3 totals 13 residues. The germline CDR1 and CDR2 sequences are NNHDY and SYVADS. Incomplete CDR3 DNA: TGTGCCAGCAGACCAGGGGAGGGCGGG. Protein product: CASRPGEGG. The CDR3 in full is CASRPGEGGQLYF.

About this clone itself: Here the gene names and germline are mouse. The DNA ends 4 residues before the CDR3 does, and the rest of the CDR3 is filled in from the germline J gene. V and J are TRBV13-3 and TRBJ2-1, with a tentative D call TRBD2 (6 bases). Trimming took off 4 bases at V and 5 bases at J, with 10 bases between the two ends. Germline loops: CDR1 NNHDY, CDR2 SYVADS. The CDR3 extends over 13 amino acids. Partial CDR3 DNA: TGTGCCAGCAGTTGGGGGAGGGATGCT. Amino acid sequence: CASSWGRDA. The whole CDR3 sequence is CASSWGRDAEQFF.

In this sample, this clone turned up a few times. Mouse names are used for the genes. Read coverage stops 4 residues before the CDR3 terminus; the germline J gene supplies the remainder. This chain joins TRBV19 and TRBJ2-1; 8 positions agree with TRBD1. The germline gives CDR1 FNHDT, CDR2 SITEND (reference sequence). This CDR3 region has 13 residues. V shed 7 bases and J 4 bases; nucleotides not matched to a gene: 4. CDR3 bases read: TGTGCCAGCGCCCGGGACAGGTATGCT. Residues: CASARDRYA. The CDR3 in its entirety is CASARDRYAEQFF.

As regards this clone: Genes and germline are mouse. The CDR3 is cut off 4 residues early in the read; its end comes from the germline J gene. This rearrangement joins TRBV13-3 to TRBJ1-2, with D tentatively TRBD1 (5 bases). From germline, CDR1 is NNHDY and CDR2 SYVADS. This CDR3 is 13 amino acids long. V was shortened by 6 bases and J by 0 bases, with 9 bases between the two germline ends. Incomplete CDR3 DNA: TGTGCCAGCAAGCAGACAGCAAACTCC. Its translation: CASKQTANS. The whole CDR3 is CASKQTANSDYTF.

This clone has at least ten counts. Here the gene names and germline are mouse. The CDR3 end falls 4 residues outside the read, so it is completed with the germline J gene. This chain connects TRBV13-3 to TRBJ2-7; TRBD2 matches at 13 bases. This CDR3 is built from 16 residues. Looked up from germline, CDR1 is NNHDY and CDR2 is SYVADS. The CDR3 loop reads CASSDSDWGGPYEQYF. The part of the CDR3 DNA that was read is TGTGCCAGCAGTGATTCGGACTGGGGGGGCCCTTAT.

This clone came up a few times. Germline and genes here are mouse. The CDR3 is cut off 4 residues early in the read; its end comes from the germline J gene. This sequence joins TRBV13-3 and TRBJ1-4; D is ambiguous. This CDR3 spans 14 amino acids. V lost 0 bases and J lost 5, with 8 bases in between. Germline-derived CDR1 and CDR2 are NNHDY and SYVADS. The CDR3 spells CASSDGGLNERLFF. The CDR3 bases that were read are TGTGCCAGCAGTGATGGAGGACTAAACGAA.

This clone was picked up a small number of times. Genes and germline come from the mouse. The missing CDR3 end, 4 residues past where the read stops, is filled in from the germline J gene. This rearrangement joins TRBV29 to TRBJ2-5; 10 nucleotides line up with TRBD2. V was clipped by 3 bases and J by 1 base; unmatched bases: 4. This CDR3 spans 16 amino acids. CDR1 is MSHET and CDR2 is SYDVDS in the germline V gene. The CDR3 bases that were read are TGTGCTAGCAGTTTTCTGGGGGGGCGCGACCAAGAC. Encoded protein: CASSFLGGRDQD. The whole CDR3 reads CASSFLGGRDQDTQYF.

This clone was seen a handful of times. The gene names given are mouse names. The read stops 4 residues short of the end of the CDR3; the missing end is completed from the germline J gene. The chain recombines TRBV19 with TRBJ2-1; 12 bases match TRBD2. Germline lookup yields CDR1 FNHDT and CDR2 SITEND (reference sequence). This CDR3 spans 16 amino acids. V shed 4 bases and J 3 bases; nucleotides not matched to a gene: 5. The CDR3 sequence is CASSLGLGGPYAEQFF. Incomplete CDR3 DNA: TGTGCCAGCAGTCTGGGACTGGGGGGTCCCTATGCT.

Worth noting for this clone: Genes and germline are mouse. The CDR3 is cut off 4 residues early in the read; its end comes from the germline J gene. This chain links TRBV1 with TRBJ1-1; no definite D call. The CDR3 is 16 amino acids. Trimming removed 0 bases at V and 0 bases at J, with 11 bases between. Germline CDR1 is NSQYPW and CDR2 is LRSPGD (reference sequence). Incomplete CDR3 DNA: TGCACCTGCAGTGCAGATCAGACAAATTCAAACACA. It is translated as CTCSADQTNSNT. The CDR3 reads in full as CTCSADQTNSNTEVFF. Looking up the rest from reference TRBV1 and TRBJ1-1 gives the full variable domain: VTLLEQNPRWRLVPRGQAVNLRCILKNSQYPWMSWYQQDLQKQLQWLFTLRSPGDKEVKSLPGADYLATRVTDTELRLQVANMSQGRTLYCTCSADQTNSNTEVFFGKGTRLTVV.

This clone was found many times. The listed TCRdb protein conflicts with the DNA translation at residue 12, and the protein shown is translated directly from the DNA. Gene and germline names: mouse. The CDR3 here is CASSDWDRGNSPLYF. Incomplete CDR3 DNA: TGTGCCAGCAGTGATTGGGACAGGGGGAATTCGCCC. This chain uses TRBV13-3 with TRBJ1-6, with 11 bases that match TRBD1. Read sequence stops 3 residues before the CDR3 end, and the germline J gene provides the missing end. TRBJ1-6 is reported as an ORF; its role is uncertain. Per germline, CDR1 NNHDY and CDR2 SYVADS. CDR3 size: 15 residues. Losses at the gene ends were 1 base for V and 7 bases for J; bases not matched to a gene: 1.